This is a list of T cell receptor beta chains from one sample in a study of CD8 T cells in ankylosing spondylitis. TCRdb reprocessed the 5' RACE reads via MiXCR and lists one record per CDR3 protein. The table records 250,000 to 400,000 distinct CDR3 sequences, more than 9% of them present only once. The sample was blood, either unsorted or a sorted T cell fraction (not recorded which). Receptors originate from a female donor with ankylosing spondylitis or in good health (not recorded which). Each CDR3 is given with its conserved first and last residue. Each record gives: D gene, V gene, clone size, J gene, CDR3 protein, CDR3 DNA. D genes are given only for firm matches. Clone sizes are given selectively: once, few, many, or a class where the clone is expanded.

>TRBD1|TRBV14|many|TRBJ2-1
CASSRGTGNEQFF
TGTGCCAGCAGCCGTGGGACAGGCAATGAGCAGTTCTTC
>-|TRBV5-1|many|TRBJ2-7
CASSLATYEQYF
TGCGCCAGCAGCTTGGCCACCTACGAGCAGTACTTC
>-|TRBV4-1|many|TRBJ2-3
CASSRGTGRDTQYF
TGCGCCAGCAGCCGTGGGACTGGGCGAGATACGCAGTATTTT
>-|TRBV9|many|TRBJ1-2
CASSPPSGGGYTF
TGTGCCAGCAGCCCCCCCTCGGGCGGGGGCTACACCTTC
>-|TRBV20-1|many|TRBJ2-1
CSAEGRYNEQFF
TGCAGTGCTGAAGGTAGATACAATGAGCAGTTCTTC
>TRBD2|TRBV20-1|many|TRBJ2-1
CSARGLAGNDYNEQFF
TGCAGTGCTAGAGGACTAGCGGGCAACGACTACAATGAGCAGTTCTTC
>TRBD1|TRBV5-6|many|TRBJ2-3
CASSPDRATQYF
TGTGCCAGCAGCCCCGACAGGGCTACGCAGTATTTT
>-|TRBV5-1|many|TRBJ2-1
CASSLAELSSYNEQFF
TGCGCCAGCAGCTTGGCCGAGCTAAGCTCCTACAATGAGCAGTTCTTC
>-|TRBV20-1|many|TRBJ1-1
CSARMFRGNQPNTEAFF
TGCAGTGCTAGAATGTTTAGAGGGAACCAGCCGAACACTGAAGCTTTCTTT
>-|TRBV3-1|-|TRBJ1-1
CASSPLPRGNEAFF
TGTGCCAGCAGCCCCCTCCCCAGGGGAAATGAAGCTTTCTTT
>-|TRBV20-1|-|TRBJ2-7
CSARRDTGLYEQYF
TGCAGTGCTAGGAGGGACACGGGGCTCTACGAGCAGTACTTC
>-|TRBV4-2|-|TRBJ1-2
CASSQEGGLQGRGGGYTF
TGTGCCAGCAGCCAAGAAGGCGGTTTGCAGGGGCGCGGTGGTGGCTACACCTTC
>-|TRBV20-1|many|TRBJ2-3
CSARPGLPREDTQYF
TGCAGTGCTAGACCGGGACTCCCTCGGGAAGATACGCAGTATTTT
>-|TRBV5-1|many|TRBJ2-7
CASSDTHEQYF
TGCGCCAGCAGCGACACCCACGAGCAGTACTTC
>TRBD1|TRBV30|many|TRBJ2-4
CAPRRQGVDKNIQYF
TGTGCCCCCCGCCGACAGGGGGTTGACAAAAACATTCAGTACTTC
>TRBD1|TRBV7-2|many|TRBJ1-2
CASSLVQGNGGYTF
TGTGCCAGCAGCTTAGTACAGGGGAATGGTGGCTACACCTTC
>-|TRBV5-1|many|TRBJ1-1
CASSFNAIEAFF
TGCGCCAGCAGCTTTAACGCGATTGAAGCTTTCTTT
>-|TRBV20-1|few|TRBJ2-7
CSARDPRDGSGDEQYF
TGCAGTGCTAGAGATCCTCGGGACGGGAGTGGCGACGAGCAGTACTTC
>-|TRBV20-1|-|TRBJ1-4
CSAREAGRRINEKLFF
TGCAGTGCTAGAGAGGCAGGGCGGAGGATTAATGAAAAACTGTTTTTT
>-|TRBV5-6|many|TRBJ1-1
CASSLVGPNTEAFF
TGTGCCAGCAGCTTGGTAGGCCCGAACACTGAAGCTTTCTTT
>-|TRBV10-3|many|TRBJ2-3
CAISELGSRSPTDTQYF
TGTGCCATCAGTGAGTTGGGCTCACGGTCCCCCACAGATACGCAGTATTTT
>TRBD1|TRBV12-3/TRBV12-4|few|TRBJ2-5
CASSTDRGRAQYF
TGTGCCAGCAGCACGGACAGGGGCAGGGCCCAGTACTTC
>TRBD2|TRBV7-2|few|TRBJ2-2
CASSLLRLANTGELFF
TGTGCCAGCAGCTTACTAAGACTAGCCAACACCGGGGAGCTGTTTTTT
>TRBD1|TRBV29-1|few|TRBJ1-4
CSVAYRGVNEKLFF
TGCAGCGTTGCCTACAGGGGGGTTAATGAAAAACTGTTTTTT
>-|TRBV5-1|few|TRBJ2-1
CASSFGSGPPGNEQFF
TGCGCCAGCAGCTTCGGGAGCGGACCGCCTGGCAATGAGCAGTTCTTC